The 10 T cell receptor beta chains given below trace back to one sample, sequenced in a study of technical replicates of blood from several donors. The data were produced by immunoSEQ multiplex PCR, yet TCRdb's version contains in-frame clones alone and is incomplete. Of 55,000 to 85,000 clones listed, about 97% are singletons. Sample: T cells isolated from PBMCs. The receptors stem from a human donor in good health.

V gene TRBV30 combines with J gene TRBJ1-1, with D hard to call. The CDR3 spans 13 residues. The germline V and J ends were trimmed by 1 base and 7 bases, with 13 bases remaining between them. The germline V gene has CDR1 GTSNPN and CDR2 SVGIG (reference sequence). CDR3 in DNA: TGTGCCTGGAGTGAGCGGGGAATTGGTGAAGCTTTCTTT. Translated, it gives CAWSERGIGEAFF.

The chain links TRBV30 to TRBJ1-5; D is undetermined. Trimming shortened V by 0 bases and J by 5 bases, and 29 bases separated the two germline ends. Germline V gene sequence: CDR1 GTSNPN, CDR2 SVGIG (reference sequence). The CDR3 is 20 amino acids. Here the CDR3 DNA reads TGTGCCTGGAGTGTATCCCAGTACCTACGGGATCCCCAACCCCATCAGCCCCAGCATTTT. Its protein product is CAWSVSQYLRDPQPHQPQHF.

This rearrangement joins TRBV30 to TRBJ2-7, with TRBD1 matching 7 bases. Germline lookup yields CDR1 GTSNPN and CDR2 SVGIG (reference sequence). The CDR3 length is 14 residues. J gave up 6 bases and V 2 bases, and 10 bases lay outside the gene matches. The CDR3 DNA sequence: TGTGCCTGGAGTACCGATTTCACAGGGGCCGAGCAGTACTTC. Translating it yields CAWSTDFTGAEQYF.

The chain uses TRBV27 and TRBJ1-5; 10 bases align to TRBD1. This CDR3 has 14 amino acids. V shed 10 bases, J shed 8 bases, and the junction held 11 bases outside the gene matches. CDR1 is MNHEY and CDR2 is SMNVEV in the germline V gene (reference sequence). The CDR3 protein is CAIQSTGGLKPQHF. In DNA, the CDR3 is TGTGCCATCCAATCGACAGGGGGCTTGAAGCCCCAGCATTTT.

CDR3 in DNA: TGCGCCAGCAGCCACCACGCTCGCGGTTCCGAGCAGTACTTC. Its translation: CASSHHARGSEQYF. This rearrangement joins TRBV4-1 to TRBJ2-7; the D is unclear. Germline V CDR1 and CDR2: MGHRA, YSYEKL. This CDR3 is built from 14 residues. V lost 3 bases to trimming and J lost 6 bases, with 15 bases between them.

V gene TRBV9 combines with J gene TRBJ1-2; D is ambiguous. V dropped 0 bases and J dropped 8 bases, with 17 bases sitting between them. The CDR3 length is 15 residues. The germline CDR1 and CDR2 sequences are SGDLS and YYNGEE. The CDR3 bases are TGTGCCAGCAGCGTAGATGCAGGTCTAAGGGAGGGCTACACCTTC. Protein sequence: CASSVDAGLREGYTF.

The chain has TRBV5-6 and TRBJ1-1; possibly TRBD1 for D (6 bases). The CDR3 has 14 amino acids. The germline CDR1 and CDR2 sequences are SGHDT and YYEEEE. V was trimmed by 6 bases and J by 6 bases, leaving 18 bases between them. The CDR3 coding sequence is TGTGCCAGCAATATACCGACAGGAAGTGCTGAAGCTTTCTTT. The encoded protein is CASNIPTGSAEAFF.

The chain has TRBV5-6 and TRBJ2-3; perhaps TRBD2 as D (5 bases). The CDR3 is made up of 12 amino acids. V shed 0 bases and J shed 7 bases, with 6 bases lying between them. Germline V gene data show CDR1 as SGHDT and CDR2 as YYEEEE. In DNA, the CDR3 is TGTGCCAGCAGCTTGGAGCGGTATACGCAGTATTTT. This gives the protein CASSLERYTQYF.

This clone was counted between two and nine times. V usage is TRBV9 and J usage is TRBJ1-4, with TRBD1 identical over 12 bases. This CDR3 is built from 15 residues. The J segment lost 6 bases and the V segment lost 2 bases, leaving 2 bases of the junction unmatched. Germline CDR1 SGDLS, CDR2 YYNGEE. The CDR3, as DNA: TGTGCCAGCAGCGTGGGACAGGGGGCGCATGAAAAACTGTTTTTT. This codes for CASSVGQGAHEKLFF.

The chain recombines TRBV30 with TRBJ2-1; 10 positions agree with TRBD2. Germline CDR1 reads GTSNPN; CDR2 reads SVGIG (reference sequence). The CDR3 has 14 residues. Trimming removed 7 bases from V and 3 bases from J; junction bases left unmatched: 6. CDR3 in DNA: TGTGCCTATATGACTAGCGGGTACTACAATGAGCAGTTCTTC. This codes for CAYMTSGYYNEQFF.